This T cell receptor beta chain was sequenced during a study of T cell repertoires in cytomegalovirus infection. Study information: HLA-B-restricted CMV epitopes that are well studied, plus recently identified HLA-C-restricted ones, were used by the study. Points from the study as a whole: CMV-specific HLA-C-restricted TCR beta clonotypes dominated the ex vivo response.

This clonotype was recorded a few times. Its antigen is still unknown. TCRdb redid the calling of the reads with MiXCR, one entry per CDR3 protein. The table has around 430,000 distinct CDR3 sequences, roughly 46% seen once. Sequences were derived from cultured PBMCs, sampled from culture after CMV antigen stimulation. The clonotype originates from a human donor in good health (CMV status not recorded). Some clones in this sample may be carry-over from other donors' samples.

The CDR3 DNA reads as TGTGCCAGCAGCTTAGGGGACACCTGGTTGACAGATACGCAGTATTTT. Protein product: CASSLGDTWLTDTQYF. This rearrangement joins TRBV11-2 to TRBJ2-3, with D possibly being TRBD1 (6 bases). Germline V gene data show CDR1 as SGHAT and CDR2 as FQNNGV. The CDR3 length is 16 residues. Trimming removed 1 base from V and 3 bases from J, with 14 bases in between.